This T cell receptor (beta chain) is drawn from a study of control samples from healthy donors and cancer patients. Repertoires were generated with immunoSEQ multiplex PCR, while TCRdb's copy carries only in-frame clones and drops some. The repertoire holds about 160,000 clones, with 95% to 96% as singletons. Per germline, CDR1 MNHEY and CDR2 SMNVEV (reference sequence). CDR3 length equals 13 residues. V was trimmed by 3 bases and J by 7 bases, leaving 10 bases between them. This TCR came from a woman aged 30 to 39 in good health. The gene calls are TRBV27 and TRBJ1-5; a weak D match, TRBD1 (6 bases). The sequenced sample was blood. CDR3 nucleotides: TGTGCCAGCAGTTTGGGGGCTAGGCAGCCCCAGCATTTT. It yields the protein CASSLGARQPQHF.